The T cell receptor (beta chain) described here comes from a study of CXCR3-negative and CXCR3-positive naive CD8 T cells. In the case of this clonotype: As yet, its antigen is unknown.

The CD45RO-CCR7+CD27+CD95- phenotype denoted naive CD8+ T cells. General study results and limits: The study found that naive CXCR3-negative and CXCR3-positive cells shared TRBV-TRBJ usage, while memory cells differed. More hydrophobic TRB CDR3s were found in CXCR3-positive naive cells than in CXCR3-negative naive cells.

There are 16 residues in the CDR3. UMI-labeled 5' RACE TRB cDNA libraries were prepared from the cells. TCRdb reprocessed the 5' RACE reads and keeps a single row for each CDR3 protein, giving no DNA. Listed are 80,000 to 100,000 distinct CDR3 sequences; roughly 0.89% falls within the top ten. The rearrangement joins TRBV12-3 or TRBV12-4 to TRBJ1-2. The TCR comes from a human donor in good health. Some clones in this sample may be carry-over from other donors' samples. Sequencing was carried out using naive CXCR3+ CD8+ T cells from blood. Subset described: CD45RO-CCR7+CD27+CD95- naive CD8+ T cells expressing CXCR3 (TNR3+). The CDR3 is CASTFTLFGANHGYTF.